These 18 T cell receptor beta chains originate from one sample sequenced in a study of blood T cell repertoires in COVID-19. This table comes from immunoSEQ multiplex PCR, and its TCRdb copy is limited to in-frame clones, with some not included. This sample has approximately 82,000 clones, with more than 75% found just once. Sample: peripheral blood. These receptors came from a middle-aged man with active or convalescent COVID-19.

The V and J genes are TRBV27 and TRBJ2-2, with 9 nucleotides matching TRBD1. This CDR3 region has 15 residues. CDR1 and CDR2 (germline): MNHEY, SMNVEV (reference sequence). V dropped 5 bases and J dropped 4; count of bases not matched to a gene: 5. CDR3 DNA sequence: TGTGCCAGCAGTACCTGGGACAGGGTCACCGGGGAGCTGTTTTTT. It codes for CASSTWDRVTGELFF.

Concerning this clone itself: The identical CDR3 is also encoded by other nucleotide sequences in the sample. This sequence joins TRBV24-1 and TRBJ1-5, with unresolved D. Trimming took 3 bases from V and 5 from J, leaving 4 bases between them. Germline CDR1 is KGHDR and CDR2 is SFDVKD. CDR3 size: 12 residues. CDR3 sequence reads: CATSDPDQPQHF. The DNA of the CDR3 is TGTGCCACCAGTGATCCTGATCAGCCCCAGCATTTT.

This clone was observed a few times. This chain connects TRBV6-6 to TRBJ2-2; 7 nucleotides line up with TRBD2. V shed 6 bases, J shed 3 bases, and the junction held 4 bases outside the gene matches. The CDR3 covers 14 residues. Germline CDR1 is MNHNY and CDR2 is SVGAGI (reference sequence). The CDR3 reads CASRSGRDTGELFF. The DNA for the CDR3 is TGTGCCAGCAGGTCTGGGAGGGACACCGGGGAGCTGTTTTTT.

This chain connects TRBV5-1 to TRBJ2-1; D is unresolved. V lost 0 bases and J lost 0, with 10 bases in between. This CDR3 has 16 amino acids. CDR1 SGHRS and CDR2 YFSETQ come from the germline V gene. CDR3 amino acids: CASSLDSTYSYNEQFF. The DNA of the CDR3 is TGCGCCAGCAGCTTGGACTCAACCTACTCCTACAATGAGCAGTTCTTC.

CDR3 sequence (DNA): TGTGCCAGCAGCTTAGTCGGGGGGGCCATGTTTTGGAATGAGCAGTTCTTC. It codes for CASSLVGGAMFWNEQFF. The V and J genes are TRBV7-9 and TRBJ2-1, with 8 bases aligning to TRBD2. Germline V CDR1 and CDR2: SEHNR, FQNEAQ (reference sequence). The CDR3 length is 17 residues. The V gene end was trimmed by 1 base and the J gene end by 7 bases; junction bases not matched to a gene: 12.

The chain combines TRBV6-5 with TRBJ2-7; 8 nucleotides agree with TRBD2. This CDR3 has 15 amino acids. The V gene end was trimmed by 10 bases and the J gene end by 0 bases; junction bases not matched to a gene: 11. CDR1 MNHEY and CDR2 SVGAGI come from the germline V gene. CDR3 in DNA: TGTGCCATCGGGGGGGGACCTTTGAGCTCCTACGAGCAGTACGTC. This translates into CAIGGGPLSSYEQYV.

The rearrangement links TRBV28 to TRBJ2-4; 9 bases are shared with TRBD2. CDR1 is MDHEN and CDR2 is SYDVKM in the germline V gene. The CDR3 runs to 19 residues. The ends lost 2 bases at V and 4 bases at J; junction bases unmatched: 15. The DNA of the CDR3 is TGTGCCAGCAGTTTAATAAGCGGGGGGCGCCTTTTGGGGAAAAACATTCAGTACTTC. Encoded protein: CASSLISGGRLLGKNIQYF.

This clone is a singleton in its sample. V gene TRBV24-1 combines with J gene TRBJ2-2; D is uncertain. The germline V gene has CDR1 KGHDR and CDR2 SFDVKD. The CDR3 has 15 amino acids. Trimming took off 5 bases at V and 1 base at J, with 10 bases between the two ends. The DNA of the CDR3 is TGTGCCACCAGTGCCCCAGTTGAGAACACCGGGGAGCTGTTTTTT. This codes for CATSAPVENTGELFF.

The table lists this clone with a few counts. The chain uses TRBV30 and TRBJ2-7, with 12 bases fitting TRBD2. V gave up 4 bases and J gave up 0 bases; unmatched junction bases: 4. The germline CDR1 and CDR2 sequences are GTSNPN and SVGIG (reference sequence). This CDR3 is built from 15 residues. CDR3 region: CAWKPGLAGSYEQYF. The CDR3 DNA follows: TGTGCCTGGAAACCGGGACTAGCGGGCTCCTACGAGCAGTACTTC.

This rearrangement joins TRBV19 to TRBJ2-5; TRBD1 is a possible D gene (5 bases). The CDR3 has 15 residues. The germline gives CDR1 LNHDA, CDR2 SQIVND (reference sequence). V lost 5 bases and J 5 bases, leaving 18 bases between the germline ends. The CDR3 spells CASSPYGRDGETQYF. The CDR3 nucleotides are TGTGCCAGTAGTCCCTACGGCAGGGATGGGGAGACCCAGTACTTC.

The chain carries TRBV7-9 and TRBJ1-2, with 8 nucleotides matching TRBD1. Germline V gene data show CDR1 as SEHNR and CDR2 as FQNEAQ (reference sequence). After removal of 5 bases from V and 1 base from J, the junction contained 12 bases not matched to a gene. This CDR3 spans 17 amino acids. The CDR3 DNA reads as TGTGCCAGCAGCATTTCCGGGACAGGCGGAGATAACTATGGCTACACCTTC. The encoded protein is CASSISGTGGDNYGYTF.

This clone was found a few times. The rearrangement joins TRBV7-2 to TRBJ1-1; TRBD1 agrees at 7 bases. Germline CDR1 is SGHTA and CDR2 is FQGNSA. The J segment lost 3 bases and the V segment lost 6 bases, leaving 7 bases of the junction unmatched. This CDR3 has 14 residues. CDR3 region: CASRLNRGDTEAFF. The CDR3 DNA sequence: TGTGCCAGCAGGTTAAACAGGGGAGACACTGAAGCTTTCTTT.

This sequence joins TRBV6-2 or TRBV6-3 and TRBJ2-1; D may be TRBD2 (5 bases). The CDR3 contains 17 residues. In germline, CDR1 is MNHEY, CDR2 SVGEGT. With 5 bases removed from V and 7 bases from J, the gap between germline ends came to 24 bases. CDR3 sequence (DNA): TGTGCCAGCAGTCTCCGATTACTAGTCACCCCGAGGAATGAGCAGTTCTTC. It encodes CASSLRLLVTPRNEQFF.

V usage is TRBV28 and J usage is TRBJ1-2; D call uncertain. This CDR3 spans 18 amino acids. The V end was cut by 8 bases, the J end by 1 base, with 26 bases between. In germline, CDR1 is MDHEN, CDR2 SYDVKM. Here the CDR3 DNA reads TGTGCCAGCGGCAGGATTGGGGAGGGCCAGCTAGGTAACTATGGCTACACCTTC. The encoded protein is CASGRIGEGQLGNYGYTF.

This clone was found a few times. The J gene is TRBJ2-7, the V gene TRBV19; TRBD1 matches at 12 bases. Germline CDR1 is LNHDA and CDR2 is SQIVND (reference sequence). V lost 5 bases and J lost 0; bases outside the gene matches: 5. The CDR3 has 16 residues. DNA of the CDR3: TGTGCCAGTAGTCCTGGGACAGGGGGCGCCTCCTACGAGCAGTACTTC. Translated, it gives CASSPGTGGASYEQYF.

V usage is TRBV11-2 and J usage is TRBJ1-5, with D unclear. Trimming left V 6 bases short and J 0 bases short, with 12 bases between. Per the germline V gene, CDR1 is SGHAT and CDR2 is FQNNGV. This CDR3 has 15 residues. The CDR3: CASRLPSDSNQPQHF. In DNA form, the CDR3 reads TGTGCCAGCAGACTACCAAGCGATAGCAATCAGCCCCAGCATTTT.

The chain employs TRBV28 and TRBJ2-5; TRBD2 is a possible D gene (6 bases). The CDR3 contains 16 residues. Trimming removed 2 bases from V and 1 base from J, with 14 bases in between. The germline gives CDR1 MDHEN, CDR2 SYDVKM. The CDR3 sequence: CASSLRLGGRQETQYF. CDR3 bases: TGTGCCAGCAGTTTACGATTGGGGGGTCGCCAAGAGACCCAGTACTTC.

The chain carries TRBV3-1 (or the pseudogene TRBV3-2) and TRBJ2-7, with a tentative D call TRBD2 (5 bases). Germline-derived CDR1 and CDR2 are LGHDT and YNNKEL (reference sequence). CDR3 length equals 13 residues. Trimming cost V 2 bases and J 3 bases, with 8 bases left between them. The CDR3 loop reads CASSQLRGYEQYF. The CDR3, as DNA: TGTGCCAGCAGCCAACTTCGGGGCTACGAGCAGTACTTC.